Below are 24 T cell receptor beta chains sequenced from a single sample in a study of T cell responses to AZD1222 COVID-19 vaccine (dated by TCRdb to 2020 to 2023). Sample time point, as interpreted from the label and publication: about 28 days (+/-7) after the second vaccine dose. Library preparation was by the immunoSEQ multiplex PCR assay. TCRdb re-hosts the immuneACCESS table, in-frame sequences only. Its copies lack some clones; in the studies checked, an unresolved V gene accounts for under half of them, and the cause for the rest is not known. For this sample there are 180,000 or so clones; about 91% appear just once. The ten largest clonotypes hold 1% to 1.5% of the sample. The starting material was peripheral blood, obtained 28 days after the second AZD1222 dose. The receptors here all came from an adult who received the AZD1222 COVID-19 vaccine.

This clone was recorded only once. V is TRBV27 and J is TRBJ1-2, with a possible D match to TRBD1 (6 bases). Trimming left V 2 bases short and J 4 bases short, with 14 bases between. The germline CDR1 and CDR2 sequences are MNHEY and SMNVEV (reference sequence). CDR3 length equals 15 residues. The CDR3, as DNA: TGTGCCAGCAGTTTAGGAACGGGGGCTGCCTATGGCTACACCTTC. This gives the protein CASSLGTGAAYGYTF.

The chain employs TRBV28 and TRBJ1-1; D is unclear. Trimming shortened V by 0 bases and J by 0 bases, and 2 bases separated the two germline ends. CDR1 is MDHEN and CDR2 is SYDVKM in the germline V gene. CDR3 length equals 13 residues. The CDR3 sequence: CASSLWMNTEAFF. CDR3 DNA sequence: TGTGCCAGCAGTTTATGGATGAACACTGAAGCTTTCTTT.

This chain joins TRBV7-2 and TRBJ2-1, with 8 nucleotides matching TRBD1. The CDR3 is 16 amino acids. In germline, CDR1 is SGHTA, CDR2 FQGNSA. J was trimmed by 9 bases and V by 1 base; bases with no gene match: 11. The CDR3 DNA is TGTGCCAGCAGCTTAGTCATCAGGGGGCGCAGGGTTGAGCAGTTCTTC. This sequence encodes CASSLVIRGRRVEQFF.

The rearrangement links TRBV7-9 to TRBJ1-1; maybe TRBD1 (5 bases). CDR1 is SEHNR and CDR2 is FQNEAQ in the germline V gene (reference sequence). V gave up 3 bases and J gave up 10 bases, with 9 bases separating them. The CDR3 has 11 amino acids. The CDR3 loop reads CASSFGGAAFF. The CDR3 region has the DNA TGTGCCAGCAGCTTCGGCGGGGCAGCTTTCTTT.

This chain uses TRBV4-2 with TRBJ2-7; D possibly matches TRBD1 or TRBD2 (6 bases each). In germline, CDR1 is LGHNA, CDR2 YNFKEQ. Deletions cut 2 bases from V and 3 bases from J, with 14 bases between. There are 15 residues in the CDR3. The CDR3 here is CASSQTGASVYEQYF. The CDR3 DNA reads TGTGCCAGCAGCCAAACGGGGGCTAGCGTCTACGAGCAGTACTTC.

In this sample, this clone turned up a few times. The V gene is TRBV30, the J gene TRBJ2-2; perhaps TRBD2 as D (6 bases). Germline CDR1 is GTSNPN and CDR2 is SVGIG (reference sequence). V lost 5 bases, J lost 6 bases, and 16 bases lay in between. CDR3 length: 14 amino acids. CDR3 protein: CAWDRGGDAGELFF. The CDR3 DNA reads TGTGCCTGGGACCGGGGCGGGGATGCCGGGGAGCTGTTTTTT. Based on the CDR3 plus reference TRBV30 and TRBJ2-2, the full variable domain is SQTIHQWPATLVQPVGSPLSLECTVEGTSNPNLYWYRQAAGRGLQLLFYSVGIGQISSEVPQNLSASRPQDRQFILSSKKLLLSDSGFYLCAWDRGGDAGELFFGEGSRLTVL.

The gene calls are TRBV9 and TRBJ2-1; D assignment may be TRBD1 or TRBD2 (5 bases each). CDR3 length: 16 amino acids. Germline V gene data show CDR1 as SGDLS and CDR2 as YYNGEE. The ends were cut back, 4 bases at V and 0 bases at J, with 14 bases in the middle. The CDR3 DNA reads TGTGCCAGCAGCCCCCGGGGCGGATTCTCCTACAATGAGCAGTTCTTC. It yields the protein CASSPRGGFSYNEQFF.

The chain recombines TRBV18 with TRBJ1-3; D perhaps matches TRBD1 (5 bases). V lost 2 bases and J 0 bases, leaving 8 bases between the germline ends. Germline lookup yields CDR1 KGHSH and CDR2 LQKENI. The CDR3 is 15 amino acids. CDR3 DNA: TGTGCCAGCTCACCAACGAGGGGCTCTGGAAACACCATATATTTT. Translated: CASSPTRGSGNTIYF. The full variable domain, with the rest looked up from reference TRBV18 and TRBJ1-3, is NAGVMQNPRHLVRRRGQEARLRCSPMKGHSHVYWYRQLPEEGLKFMVYLQKENIIDESGMPKERFSAEFPKEGPSILRIQQVVRGDSAAYFCASSPTRGSGNTIYFGEGSWLTVV.

Only one count was recorded for this clone. This sequence joins TRBV29-1 and TRBJ2-2, with 8 bases identical to TRBD2. The V gene end was trimmed by 0 bases and the J gene end by 6 bases; junction bases not matched to a gene: 12. Germline CDR1 SQVTM, CDR2 ANQGSEA. CDR3 length: 17 residues. The CDR3 loop reads CSVEEDNSGALPGELFF. CDR3 DNA sequence: TGCAGCGTTGAAGAGGACAATAGCGGGGCTCTCCCCGGGGAGCTGTTTTTT.

The genes are TRBV11-1 and TRBJ2-7; D remains unclear. V was trimmed by 6 bases and J by 4 bases, leaving 13 bases between them. CDR3 size: 13 residues. CDR1 is SGHAT and CDR2 is FQDESV in the germline V gene (reference sequence). The CDR3 DNA sequence: TGTGCCAGCAGTGATATGTGGAAATACGAGCAGTACTTC. Translation gives CASSDMWKYEQYF.

The genes are TRBV29-1 and TRBJ2-7; D not resolved. The V gene lost 4 bases and the J gene lost 2 bases, with 12 bases spanning the gap. The CDR3 is made up of 13 amino acids. From germline, CDR1 is SQVTM and CDR2 ANQGSEA. Here the CDR3 DNA reads TGCAGCGTTGTTCAGAATAATCCCTACGAGCAGTACTTC. Its protein product is CSVVQNNPYEQYF.

This sequence joins TRBV3-1 (or the pseudogene TRBV3-2) and TRBJ1-4; 10 bases map to TRBD1. Trimming took 5 bases from V and 0 from J; bases not matched to a gene: 3. The CDR3 consists of 16 residues. The germline V gene has CDR1 LGHDT and CDR2 YNNKEL (reference sequence). CDR3 amino acids: CASSTGQGTTNEKLFF. DNA for the CDR3: TGTGCCAGCAGCACGGGACAGGGGACAACTAATGAAAAACTGTTTTTT.

The CDR3: CASSQDGEGRGSPLHF. CDR3 sequence (DNA): TGTGCCAGCAGCCAAGATGGAGAGGGGCGGGGATCACCCCTCCACTTT. The chain carries TRBV4-2 and TRBJ1-6; D is possibly TRBD1 (5 bases). The germline V and J ends were trimmed by 0 bases and 10 bases, with 16 bases remaining between them. From germline, CDR1 is LGHNA and CDR2 YNFKEQ. The CDR3 spans 16 residues.

This chain connects TRBV3-1 (or the pseudogene TRBV3-2) to TRBJ1-3; 8 nucleotides match TRBD1. CDR3 size: 16 residues. Trimming took 11 bases from V and 3 from J; bases not matched to a gene: 15. Germline lookup yields CDR1 LGHDT and CDR2 YNNKEL (reference sequence). This chain's CDR3 is CACGTGPHSNGNTIYF. The CDR3 DNA sequence: TGTGCCTGTGGGACAGGCCCCCACAGCAATGGAAACACCATATATTTT.

The chain uses TRBV5-5 and TRBJ1-1; D not certain. CDR1 and CDR2 (germline): SGHKS, YYEKEE (reference sequence). V was shortened by 1 base and J by 3 bases, with 10 bases between the two germline ends. The CDR3 contains 14 residues. The CDR3 region is CASSLTAYYTEAFF. The CDR3 DNA reads as TGTGCCAGCAGCTTGACAGCATATTACACTGAAGCTTTCTTT. The complete variable domain, with remaining parts taken from reference TRBV5-5 and TRBJ1-1, reads DAGVTQSPTHLIKTRGQQVTLRCSPISGHKSVSWYQQVLGQGPQFIFQYYEKEERGRGNFPDRFSARQFPNYSSELNVNALLLGDSALYLCASSLTAYYTEAFFGQGTRLTVV.

The genes are TRBV9 and TRBJ1-1; D call uncertain. The CDR3 has 13 amino acids. V was shortened by 2 bases and J by 10 bases, with 15 bases between the two germline ends. The V gene's germline CDR1 is SGDLS and CDR2 YYNGEE. In nucleotides, the CDR3 is TGTGCCAGCAGCGTTTCGGAGGGAACTATAGCTTTCTTT. Translating gives CASSVSEGTIAFF.

This chain connects TRBV27 to TRBJ1-5; D not certain. CDR3 length: 14 amino acids. V was shortened by 8 bases and J by 2 bases, with 13 bases between the two germline ends. The germline V gene encodes CDR1 MNHEY and CDR2 SMNVEV (reference sequence). Written as DNA, the CDR3 is TGTGCCAGCGCCCCGGGAAATCGCAATCAGCCCCAGCATTTT. This translates into CASAPGNRNQPQHF.

V and J are TRBV6-2 or TRBV6-3 and TRBJ2-7, with 8 bases that match TRBD1. V shed 0 bases, J shed 3 bases, and the junction held 22 bases outside the gene matches. In germline, CDR1 is MNHEY, CDR2 SVGEGT. The CDR3 spans 21 residues. The chain's CDR3 is CASSYSEVDWVRGQENYEQYF. The DNA for the CDR3 is TGTGCCAGCAGTTACTCTGAAGTAGATTGGGTTCGGGGACAGGAGAACTACGAGCAGTACTTC.

This rearrangement joins TRBV7-9 to TRBJ1-1; 7 bases map to TRBD1. J gave up 7 bases and V 5 bases, and 7 bases lay outside the gene matches. The CDR3 consists of 13 residues. Germline V lookup: CDR1 SEHNR, CDR2 FQNEAQ (reference sequence). CDR3 in DNA: TGTGCCAGCAGCCCGACAGGGCTGGGTGAAGCTTTCTTT. Translation: CASSPTGLGEAFF.

The chain uses TRBV30 and TRBJ2-1, with D unclear. Trimming shortened V by 5 bases and J by 5 bases, and 16 bases separated the two germline ends. Germline CDR1 and CDR2: GTSNPN and SVGIG (reference sequence). The CDR3 sequence is 14 residues long. The CDR3 loop is CAWRLSRLNNEQFF. The CDR3, as DNA: TGTGCCTGGCGTCTCTCGCGGTTAAACAATGAGCAGTTCTTC. Complete variable domain (other parts from reference TRBV30 and TRBJ2-1): SQTIHQWPATLVQPVGSPLSLECTVEGTSNPNLYWYRQAAGRGLQLLFYSVGIGQISSEVPQNLSASRPQDRQFILSSKKLLLSDSGFYLCAWRLSRLNNEQFFGPGTRLTVL.

V is TRBV6-5 and J is TRBJ1-1, with D unclear. This CDR3 comprises 13 residues. Trimming shortened V by 0 bases and J by 3 bases, and 5 bases separated the two germline ends. Germline lookup yields CDR1 MNHEY and CDR2 SVGAGI. This CDR3 reads CASSYSPDTEAFF. The CDR3 nucleotides read TGTGCCAGCAGTTACTCCCCCGACACTGAAGCTTTCTTT.

The V gene is TRBV14, the J gene TRBJ2-5; D unresolved. The CDR3 extends over 12 amino acids. V was pared by 0 bases and J by 6 bases, with 5 bases between. The V gene's germline CDR1 is SGHDN and CDR2 FVKESK. The CDR3 sequence is CASSQDSQTQYF. The CDR3 nucleotides read TGTGCCAGCAGCCAAGATTCTCAGACCCAGTACTTC.

The chain combines TRBV6-1 with TRBJ1-4; D is perhaps TRBD1 (5 bases). The V gene's germline CDR1 is MNHNS and CDR2 SASEGT. The CDR3 extends over 15 amino acids. The V gene lost 7 bases and the J gene lost 3 bases, with 15 bases spanning the gap. CDR3 nucleotide sequence: TGTGCCAGCACTCGACCCCCGACAGCTAATGAAAAACTGTTTTTT. Translation: CASTRPPTANEKLFF.

The chain recombines TRBV7-9 with TRBJ1-4, with 9 bases identical to TRBD1. CDR3 length: 14 amino acids. After removal of 5 bases from V and 8 bases from J, the junction contained 6 bases not matched to a gene. Germline lookup yields CDR1 SEHNR and CDR2 FQNEAQ (reference sequence). The CDR3 region is CASSPGTGREKLFF. The CDR3 nucleotides are TGTGCCAGCAGCCCCGGGACAGGGCGAGAAAAACTGTTTTTT.